The rows below give T cell receptor beta chains drawn from one sample of a study of immune evolution from preneoplasia to lung adenocarcinoma. Profiling relied on immunoSEQ multiplex PCR, and the TCRdb table lists in-frame clones only, not all of them. The sample records around 21,000 clones, approximately 75% being singletons. Sequencing was performed on FFPE invasive lung adenocarcinoma tissue. These receptors were taken from a person aged 55 to 75 with lung adenocarcinoma. Both conserved end residues are part of each CDR3. Each record gives: D gene, V gene, clone size, J gene, CDR3 protein, CDR3 DNA. A D gene is named only where the DNA matches it firmly. Clone size appears in some rows only: once, few, many, or a class for an expanded clone.

TRBD1,TRBV2,.,TRBJ2-7,CASSERQGTVSEQYF,TGTGCCAGCAGTGAACGGCAGGGGACAGTGTCGGAGCAGTACTTC
.,TRBV15,.,TRBJ2-3,CATSRDQPETDTQYF,TGTGCCACCAGCAGAGATCAGCCCGAAACAGATACGCAGTATTTT
.,TRBV29-1,.,TRBJ2-7,CSVGDKKNEQYF,TGCAGCGTTGGAGACAAGAAAAACGAGCAGTACTTC
TRBD2,TRBV7-8,few,TRBJ2-1,CASSLLGSGTGEQFF,TGTGCCAGCAGCTTACTTGGTAGCGGGACGGGTGAGCAGTTCTTC
.,TRBV5-1,.,TRBJ1-3,CASSLQGLGNTIYF,TGCGCCAGCAGCTTGCAGGGACTTGGAAACACCATATATTTT
TRBD1,TRBV7-2,.,TRBJ1-2,CASSSTPGQTNGYTF,TGTGCCAGCAGCTCAACCCCGGGACAGACTAATGGCTACACCTTC
.,TRBV10-2,few,TRBJ2-7,CASKSGQNYEQYF,TGCGCCAGCAAATCGGGGCAAAACTACGAGCAGTACTTC
.,TRBV27,.,TRBJ2-7,CASRPGSSYEQYF,TGTGCCAGCAGGCCCGGGAGCTCCTACGAGCAGTACTTC
TRBD1,TRBV12-5,.,TRBJ1-5,CASGKTGQGGNQPQHF,TGTGCTAGTGGCAAAACCGGACAGGGAGGCAATCAGCCCCAGCATTTT
TRBD1,TRBV6-5,.,TRBJ2-7,CASKSWTGSYEQYF,TGTGCCAGCAAATCATGGACAGGATCCTACGAGCAGTACTTC
.,TRBV18,once,TRBJ1-1,CASSPDRPPEAFF,TGTGCCAGCTCACCAGACCGTCCCCCTGAAGCTTTCTTT
.,TRBV10-3,.,TRBJ1-3,CAISESGSGDTIYF,TGTGCCATCAGTGAGTCAGGGTCGGGAGACACCATATATTTT
.,TRBV30,.,TRBJ1-2,CAWVLQGRFYGYTF,TGTGCCTGGGTCCTCCAGGGTCGATTCTATGGCTACACCTTC
.,TRBV6-1,once,TRBJ2-2,CASRRTKEEELFF,TGTGCCAGCAGGAGGACAAAAGAAGAGGAGCTGTTTTTT
.,TRBV6-1,.,TRBJ1-1,CASSRQTQNTEAFF,TGTGCCAGCAGCAGACAGACTCAGAACACTGAAGCTTTCTTT
.,TRBV28,.,TRBJ1-2,CASSSHGVGNYGYTF,TGTGCCAGCAGTTCCCACGGGGTCGGTAACTATGGCTACACCTTC
.,TRBV7-2,.,TRBJ2-7,CASSQDELSEQYF,TGTGCCAGCAGCCAAGACGAGCTGTCCGAGCAGTACTTC
.,TRBV15,.,TRBJ1-5,CATSARTGNQPQHF,TGTGCCACCAGCGCCCGGACAGGCAATCAGCCCCAGCATTTT
TRBD2,TRBV6-1,.,TRBJ2-1,CASSPTSGTYNEQFF,TGTGCCAGCAGTCCAACTAGCGGAACCTACAATGAGCAGTTCTTC
.,TRBV2,few,TRBJ1-5,CASSGPINQPQHF,TGTGCCAGCAGTGGACCGATCAATCAGCCCCAGCATTTT
TRBD2,TRBV9,.,TRBJ2-3,CASSPLRGLAGPDTQYF,TGTGCCAGCAGCCCCCTCCGAGGACTAGCGGGACCAGATACGCAGTATTTT
TRBD1,TRBV27,.,TRBJ2-3,CASSFDRGSTDTQYF,TGTGCCAGCAGTTTCGACAGGGGAAGCACAGATACGCAGTATTTT
.,TRBV10-2,.,TRBJ1-4,CASSRGGGTNEKLFF,TGCGCCAGCTCTCGGGGTGGGGGCACTAATGAAAAACTGTTTTTT
.,TRBV9,.,TRBJ2-3,CASSVSGTADTQYF,TGTGCCAGCAGCGTTTCGGGGACCGCAGATACGCAGTATTTT
.,TRBV4-1,.,TRBJ1-4,CASSQAHHPRQGGEKLFF,TGCGCCAGCAGCCAAGCCCACCACCCGAGGCAGGGAGGGGAAAAACTGTTTTTT
TRBD1,TRBV6-5,once,TRBJ1-4,CASRQGQGREKLFF,TGTGCCAGCCGGCAAGGACAGGGTAGGGAAAAACTGTTTTTT
TRBD2,TRBV2,.,TRBJ2-2,CASRVAGVSNTGELFF,TGTGCCAGCCGAGTAGCGGGAGTGTCAAACACCGGGGAGCTGTTTTTT
.,TRBV19,.,TRBJ2-2,CAIRAGWNTGELFF,TGTGCCATTAGGGCGGGATGGAACACCGGGGAGCTGTTTTTT
TRBD1,TRBV27,.,TRBJ2-7,CASSRIGTGVFQQYF,TGTGCCAGCAGTCGAATCGGGACAGGGGTTTTCCAGCAGTACTTC
.,TRBV10-3,.,TRBJ2-1,CAISGSGTSSYNEQFF,TGTGCCATATCCGGATCGGGGACAAGTTCCTACAATGAGCAGTTCTTC
.,TRBV6-6,.,TRBJ2-3,CASSYGRTSTDTQYF,TGTGCCAGCAGTTACGGCCGGACTAGCACAGATACGCAGTATTTT
.,TRBV6-6,.,TRBJ2-1,CASSSESSEQFF,TGTGCCAGCAGTTCGGAATCTTCTGAGCAGTTCTTC
TRBD1,TRBV11-2,few,TRBJ2-7,CASSKPGQGWEQYF,TGTGCCAGCAGTAAACCGGGACAGGGGTGGGAGCAGTACTTC
TRBD1,TRBV12-5,few,TRBJ1-1,CASGLVPSRQGAKGGDTEAFF,TGTGCTAGTGGTTTGGTACCCTCTCGGCAGGGGGCAAAGGGTGGTGACACTGAAGCTTTCTTT
.,TRBV2,few,TRBJ2-5,CASSERRQETQYF,TGTGCCAGCAGTGAGCGCAGACAAGAGACCCAGTACTTC
.,TRBV7-9,.,TRBJ2-3,CASSFKDTQYF,TGTGCCAGCAGCTTTAAAGATACGCAGTATTTT
TRBD2,TRBV6-5,.,TRBJ2-7,CASSYPRGGSYEQYF,TGTGCCAGCAGTTACCCCCGCGGGGGCTCCTACGAGCAGTACTTC
TRBD2,TRBV5-1,.,TRBJ2-1,CASSLPRELIYEQFF,TGCGCCAGCAGCTTGCCGCGGGAGTTGATCTATGAGCAGTTCTTC
TRBD1,TRBV30,.,TRBJ1-2,CAWSVHLNRGRDYGYTF,TGTGCCTGGAGTGTCCATCTGAACAGGGGGCGAGACTATGGCTACACCTTC
.,TRBV2,few,TRBJ1-1,CASRRTDTEAFF,TGTGCCAGCAGAAGGACAGACACTGAAGCTTTCTTT
.,TRBV2,.,TRBJ2-5,CASSVGGETQYF,TGTGCCAGCAGTGTGGGCGGGGAGACCCAGTACTTC
.,TRBV5-4,.,TRBJ2-3,CATLGGGSTDTQYF,TGTGCCACCCTCGGAGGAGGGAGCACAGATACGCAGTATTTT
TRBD2,TRBV29-1,.,TRBJ2-3,CSVEGGEGITDTQYF,TGCAGCGTTGAGGGGGGGGAGGGTATCACAGATACGCAGTATTTT
TRBD2,TRBV28,.,TRBJ2-1,CASPPAGGWDEQFF,TGTGCCAGCCCCCCAGCGGGAGGGTGGGATGAGCAGTTCTTC
.,TRBV5-4,.,TRBJ2-6,CASSFFGEAGTNVLTF,TGTGCCAGCAGCTTCTTCGGGGAGGCTGGGACCAACGTCCTGACTTTC
.,TRBV29-1,.,TRBJ1-3,CSFYGKSGTIYF,TGCAGCTTTTATGGGAAATCCGGCACCATATATTTT
.,TRBV18,.,TRBJ2-7,CASSPGAQSDYEQYF,TGTGCCAGCTCACCGGGGGCTCAATCGGACTACGAGCAGTACTTC
.,TRBV5-1,.,TRBJ1-1,CASSWLGGSSLAEAFF,TGCGCCAGCAGCTGGCTGGGGGGGAGCTCACTCGCCGAAGCTTTCTTT
.,TRBV5-4,.,TRBJ1-4,CASSPGWGAANEKLFF,TGTGCCAGCAGCCCTGGTTGGGGGGCAGCTAATGAAAAACTGTTTTTT
.,TRBV15,.,TRBJ2-2,CATSRDYRANTGELFF,TGTGCCACCAGCAGAGATTACAGGGCAAACACCGGGGAGCTGTTTTTT
.,TRBV2,.,TRBJ1-5,CASSVWGANSNQPQHF,TGTGCCAGCAGTGTCTGGGGGGCAAATAGCAATCAGCCCCAGCATTTT
TRBD1,TRBV2,once,TRBJ1-5,CASSATGGNQPQHF,TGTGCCAGCAGCGCGACAGGGGGAAATCAGCCCCAGCATTTT